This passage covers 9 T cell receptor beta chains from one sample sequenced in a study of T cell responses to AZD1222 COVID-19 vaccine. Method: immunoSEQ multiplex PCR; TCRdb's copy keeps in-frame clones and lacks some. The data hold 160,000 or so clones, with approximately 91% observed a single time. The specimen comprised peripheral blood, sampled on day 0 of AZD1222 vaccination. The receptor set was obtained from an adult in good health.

The CDR3 nucleotides read TGTGCCTGGAGTGTACTCGAGGGGCGTAGCACCGGGGAGCTGTTTTTT. This sequence encodes CAWSVLEGRSTGELFF. The V and J genes are TRBV30 and TRBJ2-2; D may be TRBD1 or TRBD2 (5 bases each). The germline CDR1 and CDR2 sequences are GTSNPN and SVGIG (reference sequence). This CDR3 has 16 amino acids. The V end was cut by 0 bases, the J end by 4 bases, with 15 bases between. The full variable domain, its missing parts supplied by reference TRBV30 and TRBJ2-2, is SQTIHQWPATLVQPVGSPLSLECTVEGTSNPNLYWYRQAAGRGLQLLFYSVGIGQISSEVPQNLSASRPQDRQFILSSKKLLLSDSGFYLCAWSVLEGRSTGELFFGEGSRLTVL.

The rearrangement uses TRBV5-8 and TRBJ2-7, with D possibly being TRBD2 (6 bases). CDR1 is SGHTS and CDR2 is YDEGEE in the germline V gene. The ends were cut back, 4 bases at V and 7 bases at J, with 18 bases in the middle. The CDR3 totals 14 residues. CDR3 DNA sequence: TGTGCCAGCAGCAACGGACTAAAAGTGGGGGAGCAGTACTTC. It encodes CASSNGLKVGEQYF.

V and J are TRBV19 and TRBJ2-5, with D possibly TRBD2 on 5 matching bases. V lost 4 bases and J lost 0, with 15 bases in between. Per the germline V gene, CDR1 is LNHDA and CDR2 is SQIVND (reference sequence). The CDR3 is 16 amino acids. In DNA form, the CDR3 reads TGTGCCAGTAGTACCTACATACTAGGAAACCAAGAGACCCAGTACTTC. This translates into CASSTYILGNQETQYF.

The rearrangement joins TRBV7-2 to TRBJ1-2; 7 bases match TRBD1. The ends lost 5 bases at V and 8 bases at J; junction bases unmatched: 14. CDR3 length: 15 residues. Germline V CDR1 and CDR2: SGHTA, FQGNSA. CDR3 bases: TGTGCCAGCAGCCCATTTGACAGGGACGTGCGGGGCTACACCTTC. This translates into CASSPFDRDVRGYTF.

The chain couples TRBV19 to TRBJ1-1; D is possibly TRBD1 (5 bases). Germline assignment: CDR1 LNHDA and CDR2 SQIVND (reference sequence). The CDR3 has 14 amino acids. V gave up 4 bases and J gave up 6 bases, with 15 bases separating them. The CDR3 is CASSTNQGIAEAFF. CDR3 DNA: TGTGCCAGTAGTACCAACCAGGGAATAGCTGAAGCTTTCTTT.

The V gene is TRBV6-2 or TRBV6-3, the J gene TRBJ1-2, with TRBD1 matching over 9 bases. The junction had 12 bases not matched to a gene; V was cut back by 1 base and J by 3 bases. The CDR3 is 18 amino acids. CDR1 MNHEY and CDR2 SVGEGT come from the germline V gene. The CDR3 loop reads CASSYLTGTGTRYYGYTF. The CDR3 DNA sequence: TGTGCCAGCAGTTACTTGACCGGGACAGGGACAAGGTACTATGGCTACACCTTC.

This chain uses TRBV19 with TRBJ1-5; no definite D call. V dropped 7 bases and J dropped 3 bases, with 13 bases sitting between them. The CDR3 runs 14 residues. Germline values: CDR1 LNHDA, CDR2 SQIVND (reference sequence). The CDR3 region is CASKVPGSNQPQHF. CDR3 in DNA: TGTGCCAGTAAGGTTCCCGGATCCAATCAGCCCCAGCATTTT.

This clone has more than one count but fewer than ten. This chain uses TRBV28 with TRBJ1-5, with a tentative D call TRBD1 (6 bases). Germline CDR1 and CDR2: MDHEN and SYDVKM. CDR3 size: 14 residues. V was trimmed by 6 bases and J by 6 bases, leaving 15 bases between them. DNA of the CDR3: TGTGCCAGCAGAGGGGGAGGGGATATTCAGCCCCAGCATTTT. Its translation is CASRGGGDIQPQHF. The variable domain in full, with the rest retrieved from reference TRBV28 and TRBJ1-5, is DVKVTQSSRYLVKRTGEKVFLECVQDMDHENMFWYRQDPGLGLRLIYFSYDVKMKEKGDIPEGYSVSREKKERFSLILESASTNQTSMYLCASRGGGDIQPQHFGDGTRLSIL.

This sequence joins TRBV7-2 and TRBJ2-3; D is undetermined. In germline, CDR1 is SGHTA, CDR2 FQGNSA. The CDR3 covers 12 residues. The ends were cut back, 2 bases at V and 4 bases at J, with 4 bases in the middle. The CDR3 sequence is CASSLSADTQYF. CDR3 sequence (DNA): TGTGCCAGCAGCTTAAGCGCAGATACGCAGTATTTT.